Detailed here is one T cell receptor beta chain. What this receptor recognizes is not known. Per-base qualities were not stored, and no clone one base away is much larger. CDR1 MDHEN and CDR2 SYDVKM are derived from the germline V gene. The CDR3 measures 12 amino acids from cysteine to phenylalanine. Only CDR3 DNA is held: 36 bases, read in frame from base 1. After removal of 7 bases from V and 8 bases from J, the junction retains 6 bases not matched to a gene. This sample is part of a study of shared clonotypes between healthy human individuals (dated by TCRdb to the early 2020s). Regarding the research as a whole: Three men and a couple of women, aged 18 to 49 years, made up the cohort. Per donor, leukapheresis produced somewhere between about 0.85 and 10 billion PBMCs. For each donor, three plates each were used for CD4 naive and CD4 memory, two plates were used for CD8 naive, and one plate was used for CD8 memory. To increase sequencing depth and limit assay-specific biases, TCR repertoire library preparation and sequencing were carried out by different laboratories using diverse techniques. To estimate repertoire size and how much clonotypes are shared between individuals, the study performed deep sequencing of blood TCR repertoires from five healthy adults. Results the study describes overall, beyond this receptor: Pairwise subsampling led to the expectation that sequencing depth would affect the degree of clonotype sharing among donors. Larger estimated clonotype richness was generally found for naive subsets than for memory subsets. Incomplete sequencing was indicated by rarefaction of sorted-subset datasets, despite the large sequencing depth. The small number of donors limited the genetic and exposure-history diversity represented. Only blood was sampled, and tissue TCR repertoires likely differ from those in blood. Compared with non-shared clonotypes, clonotypes shared by all four sorted-subset donors had higher generation probabilities. Sharing across a few donors was observed for about 4.8% of naive CD4, over 3% of naive CD8, 2% to 2.5% of memory CD4, and roughly 0.43% of memory CD8 clonotypes.

TCR CDR3 regions were amplified from genomic DNA by multiplex PCR using the deep immunoSEQ assay. Extracted genomic DNA from each cell subset was spread evenly across all wells of several immunoSEQ 96-well plates, with each plate serving as a replicate. For sorted subsets, each replicate PCR was loaded with 150 to 250 ng genomic DNA, equivalent to approximately 27,000 T cell genomes. Purified libraries were measured with a Qubit 3.0 fluorometer, size-checked on a Bioanalyzer 2100, and measured again with the KAPA Library Quantification kit. Every immunoSEQ 96-well plate was sequenced on a dedicated single-read 150-cycle Illumina NextSeq 550 flow cell. In the paper's pipeline: Because the immunoSEQ output held only junctional sequences and lacked quality scores, the filtering could not match the filtering applied to full-length reads. To assign V/J genes and CDR3, sequences were annotated using PyIR, a Python wrapper for IgBLAST v1.9, with IMGT germline references. Any read was removed if the V/J assignment was weak (E-value above 1e-6), the CDR3 was missing, or the read contained stop codons, out-of-frame junctions, or ambiguous translated residues. V3J clonotypes were defined as sequences sharing the same inferred V gene, J gene, and CDR3 amino acid sequence. Percentage overlap between repertoires was calculated by dividing the number of shared unique clonotypes by the size of the smaller repertoire. Three approaches were used to assess repertoire richness: RTK rarefaction, the Chao1 estimator, and Recon v2.1 estimates of unobserved clonotypes. For all TCRbeta clonotypes obtained by the gDNA method from a few donors, generation probabilities were computed with OLGA. TCRdb holds this immuneACCESS table with in-frame rearrangements only. Some clones are missing; in checked studies, unresolved V genes explain under half, and the rest has no known cause. V and J calls and clone size are copied from that table; D and trimming were computed from the DNA. The sample table contains 800,000 to 1,200,000 clones; only one count was recorded for approximately 78% of them. The top ten clonotypes cover 0.5% to 0.6% of the sample.

The donors were healthy, HIV-negative adults with no recently reported acute infections or vaccinations. Every donor was a Caucasian adult living in Nashville, Tennessee, USA. Magnetic negative selection was used to enrich CD4+ T cells, after which naive cells were positively selected on CD45RA and the negative fraction became the memory subset. After blood collection by leukapheresis, PBMCs were isolated using Ficoll-Histopaque density gradient centrifugation and then cryopreserved in the vapor phase of liquid nitrogen. Analytical flow cytometry was used to check the purity and quantity of every magnetically sorted T cell population. Genomic DNA was isolated from each sorted fraction and quantified by UV absorbance on a Nanodrop 2000c.

This sequence originates from a man aged 18 to 30 in good health. Some clones in this sample may be carry-over from other donors' samples. The sample was memory CD4+ T cells from PBMCs. The label giving this sample's cell subset or site can be read as: CD45RA-negative fraction. The rearranged segments are TRBV28 and TRBJ1-2; TRBD1 aligns with 8 central bases. The nucleotide sequence is TGTGCCAGCAACCCAGGGGGCCAAGGCTACACCTTC. Translated, it reads CASNPGGQGYTF.